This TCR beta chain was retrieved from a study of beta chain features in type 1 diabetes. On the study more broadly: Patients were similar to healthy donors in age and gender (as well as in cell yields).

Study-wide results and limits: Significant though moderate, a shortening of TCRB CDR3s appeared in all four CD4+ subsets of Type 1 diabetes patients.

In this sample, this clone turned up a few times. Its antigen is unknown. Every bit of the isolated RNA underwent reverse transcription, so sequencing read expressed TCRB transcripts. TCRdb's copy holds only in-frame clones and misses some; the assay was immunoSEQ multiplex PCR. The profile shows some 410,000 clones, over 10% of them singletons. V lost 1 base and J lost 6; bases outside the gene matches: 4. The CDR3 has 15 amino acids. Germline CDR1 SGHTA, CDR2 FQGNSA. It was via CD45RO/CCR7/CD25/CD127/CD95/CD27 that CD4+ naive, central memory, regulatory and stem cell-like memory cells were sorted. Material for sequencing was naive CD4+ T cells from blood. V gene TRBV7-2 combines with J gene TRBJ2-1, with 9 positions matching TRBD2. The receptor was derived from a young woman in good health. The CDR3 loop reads CASSLGGLALNEQFF. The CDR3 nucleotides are TGTGCCAGCAGCTTAGGGGGACTAGCCCTCAATGAGCAGTTCTTC.